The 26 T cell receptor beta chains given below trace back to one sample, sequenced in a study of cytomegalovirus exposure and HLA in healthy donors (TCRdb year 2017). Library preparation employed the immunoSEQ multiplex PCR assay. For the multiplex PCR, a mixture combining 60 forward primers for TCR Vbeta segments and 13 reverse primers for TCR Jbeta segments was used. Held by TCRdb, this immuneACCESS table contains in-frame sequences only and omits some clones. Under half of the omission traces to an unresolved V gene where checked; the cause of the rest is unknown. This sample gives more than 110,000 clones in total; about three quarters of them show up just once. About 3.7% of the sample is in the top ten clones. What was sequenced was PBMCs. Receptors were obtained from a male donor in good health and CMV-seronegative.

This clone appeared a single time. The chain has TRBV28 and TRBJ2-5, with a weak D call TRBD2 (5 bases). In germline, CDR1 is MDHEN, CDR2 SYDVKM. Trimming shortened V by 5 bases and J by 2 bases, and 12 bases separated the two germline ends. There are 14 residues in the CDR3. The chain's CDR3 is CASSPGLVQETQYF. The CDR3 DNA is TGTGCCAGCAGTCCCGGACTCGTGCAAGAGACCCAGTACTTC.

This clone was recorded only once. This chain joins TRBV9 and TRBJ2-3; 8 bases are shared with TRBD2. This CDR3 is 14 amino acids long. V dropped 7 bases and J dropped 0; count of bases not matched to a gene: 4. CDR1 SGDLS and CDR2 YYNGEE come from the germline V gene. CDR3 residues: CASRGGLSTDTQYF. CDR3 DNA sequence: TGTGCCAGCCGGGGGGGGCTAAGCACAGATACGCAGTATTTT.

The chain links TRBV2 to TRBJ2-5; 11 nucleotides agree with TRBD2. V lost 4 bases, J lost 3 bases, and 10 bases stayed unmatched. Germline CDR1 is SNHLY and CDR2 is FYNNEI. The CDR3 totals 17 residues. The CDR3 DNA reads TGTGCCAGCAGTGCCCCTAGGAGTAGCGGGAGGGAAGAGACCCAGTACTTC. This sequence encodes CASSAPRSSGREETQYF.

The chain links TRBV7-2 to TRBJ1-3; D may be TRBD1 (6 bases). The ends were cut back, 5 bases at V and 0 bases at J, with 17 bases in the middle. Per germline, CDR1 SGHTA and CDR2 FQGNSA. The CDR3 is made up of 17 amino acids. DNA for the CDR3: TGTGCCAGCAGCCCGAACAGGGAAGCCTCCTCTGGAAACACCATATATTTT. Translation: CASSPNREASSGNTIYF.

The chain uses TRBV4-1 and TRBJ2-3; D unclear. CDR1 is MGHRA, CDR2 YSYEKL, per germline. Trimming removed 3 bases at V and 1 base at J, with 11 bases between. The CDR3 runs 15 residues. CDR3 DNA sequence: TGCGCCAGCAGCCATCTAGAAGTGGGCACAGATACGCAGTATTTT. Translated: CASSHLEVGTDTQYF.

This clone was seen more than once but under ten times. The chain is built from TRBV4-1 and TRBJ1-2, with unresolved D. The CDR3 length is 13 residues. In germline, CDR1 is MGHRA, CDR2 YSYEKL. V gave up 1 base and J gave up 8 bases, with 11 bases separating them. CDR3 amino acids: CASSQVADKGYTF. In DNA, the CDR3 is TGCGCCAGCAGCCAAGTAGCGGATAAGGGCTACACCTTC.

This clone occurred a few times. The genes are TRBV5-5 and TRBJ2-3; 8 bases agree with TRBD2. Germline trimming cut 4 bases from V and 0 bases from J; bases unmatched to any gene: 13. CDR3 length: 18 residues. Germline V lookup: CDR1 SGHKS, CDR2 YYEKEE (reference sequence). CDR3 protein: CASSLSPTSGTSTDTQYF. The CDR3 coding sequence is TGTGCCAGCAGCCTCTCTCCTACTAGCGGTACTAGCACAGATACGCAGTATTTT.

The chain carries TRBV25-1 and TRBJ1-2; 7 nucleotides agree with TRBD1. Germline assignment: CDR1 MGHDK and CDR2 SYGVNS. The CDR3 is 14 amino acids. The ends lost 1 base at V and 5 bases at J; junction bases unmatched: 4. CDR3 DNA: TGTGCCAGCAGTGAATCTAGGGGGCGATATGGCTACACCTTC. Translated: CASSESRGRYGYTF.

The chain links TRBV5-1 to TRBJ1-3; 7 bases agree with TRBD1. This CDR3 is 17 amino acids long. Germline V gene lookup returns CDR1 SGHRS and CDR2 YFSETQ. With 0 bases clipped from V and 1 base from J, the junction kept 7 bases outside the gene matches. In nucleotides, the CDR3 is TGCGCCAGCAGCTTGGGAGCAGGGACAGCTTCTGGAAACACCATATATTTT. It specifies CASSLGAGTASGNTIYF.

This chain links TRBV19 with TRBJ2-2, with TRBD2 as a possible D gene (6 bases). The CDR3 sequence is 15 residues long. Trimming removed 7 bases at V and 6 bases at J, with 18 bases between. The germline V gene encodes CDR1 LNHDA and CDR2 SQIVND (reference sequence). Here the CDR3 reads CASTQGLRVSGELFF. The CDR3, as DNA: TGTGCCAGTACTCAGGGACTTCGAGTTTCCGGGGAGCTGTTTTTT.

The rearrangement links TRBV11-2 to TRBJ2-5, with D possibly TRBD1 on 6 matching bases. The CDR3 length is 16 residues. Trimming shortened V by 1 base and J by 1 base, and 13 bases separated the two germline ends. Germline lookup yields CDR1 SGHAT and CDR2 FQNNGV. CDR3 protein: CASSLGEGGGQETQYF. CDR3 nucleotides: TGTGCCAGCAGCTTAGGAGAAGGGGGTGGCCAAGAGACCCAGTACTTC.

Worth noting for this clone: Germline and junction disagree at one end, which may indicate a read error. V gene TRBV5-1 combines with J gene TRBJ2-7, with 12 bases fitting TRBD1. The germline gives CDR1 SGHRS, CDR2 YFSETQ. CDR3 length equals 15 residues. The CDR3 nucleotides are TGCGCCAGCAGCACGCCGGGACAGGGGGCCCACGAGCAGTATTTC. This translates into CASSTPGQGAHEQYF.

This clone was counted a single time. In nucleotides, the CDR3 is TGTGCCTGGAGTCGGACAGGGCTCCCAAGATCGGGGGCCAACGTCCTGACTTTC. Its protein product is CAWSRTGLPRSGANVLTF. V and J are TRBV30 and TRBJ2-6, with 8 nucleotides matching TRBD1. J gave up 4 bases and V 2 bases, and 13 bases lay outside the gene matches. From germline, CDR1 is GTSNPN and CDR2 SVGIG (reference sequence). The CDR3 totals 18 residues.

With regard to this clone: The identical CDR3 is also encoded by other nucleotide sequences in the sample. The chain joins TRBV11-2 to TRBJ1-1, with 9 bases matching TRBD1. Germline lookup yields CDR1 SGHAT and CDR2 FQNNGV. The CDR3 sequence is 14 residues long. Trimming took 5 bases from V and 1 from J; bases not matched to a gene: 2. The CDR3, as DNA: TGTGCCAGCAGCCTGGGACAGGGGAACACTGAAGCTTTCTTT. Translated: CASSLGQGNTEAFF.

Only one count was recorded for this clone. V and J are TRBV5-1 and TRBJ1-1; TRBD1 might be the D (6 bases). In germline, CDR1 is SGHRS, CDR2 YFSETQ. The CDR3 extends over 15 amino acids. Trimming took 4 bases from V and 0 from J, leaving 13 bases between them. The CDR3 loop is CASSVQGGMNTEAFF. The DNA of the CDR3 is TGCGCCAGCAGCGTACAGGGAGGGATGAACACTGAAGCTTTCTTT.

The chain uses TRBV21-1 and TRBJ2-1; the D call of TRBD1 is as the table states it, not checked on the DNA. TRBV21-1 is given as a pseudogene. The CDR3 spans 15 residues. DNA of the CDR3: TGTGCCAGCAGCATGGGACAGGGCCGTTACAATGAGCAGTTCTTC. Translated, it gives CASSMGQGRYNEQFF.

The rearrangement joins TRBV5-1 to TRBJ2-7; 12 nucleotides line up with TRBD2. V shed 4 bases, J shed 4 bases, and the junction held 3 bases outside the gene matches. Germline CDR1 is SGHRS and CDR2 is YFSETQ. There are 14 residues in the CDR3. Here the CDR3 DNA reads TGCGCCAGCAGCATGACTAGCGGGAGTTACGAGCAGTACTTC. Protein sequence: CASSMTSGSYEQYF.

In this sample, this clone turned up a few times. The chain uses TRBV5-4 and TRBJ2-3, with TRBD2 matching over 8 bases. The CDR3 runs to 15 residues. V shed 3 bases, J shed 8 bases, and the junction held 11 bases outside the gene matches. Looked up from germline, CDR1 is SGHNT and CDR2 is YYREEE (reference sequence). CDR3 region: CASSSGRDGTGTQYF. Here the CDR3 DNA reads TGTGCCAGCAGCTCCGGGAGGGACGGCACTGGTACGCAGTATTTT.

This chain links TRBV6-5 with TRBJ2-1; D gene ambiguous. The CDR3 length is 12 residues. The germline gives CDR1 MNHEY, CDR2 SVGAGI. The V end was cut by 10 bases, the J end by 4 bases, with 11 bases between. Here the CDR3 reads CATTRGYNEQFF. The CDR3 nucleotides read TGTGCCACCACGAGAGGATACAATGAGCAGTTCTTC.

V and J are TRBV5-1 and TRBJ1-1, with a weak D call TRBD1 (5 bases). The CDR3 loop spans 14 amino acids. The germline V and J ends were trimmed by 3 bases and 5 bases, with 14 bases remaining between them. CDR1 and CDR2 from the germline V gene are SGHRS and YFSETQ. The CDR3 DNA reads TGCGCCAGCAGCTATCCGGGGGTTGGAACTGAAGCTTTCTTT. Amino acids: CASSYPGVGTEAFF. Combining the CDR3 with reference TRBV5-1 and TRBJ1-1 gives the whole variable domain KAGVTQTPRYLIKTRGQQVTLSCSPISGHRSVSWYQQTPGQGLQFLFEYFSETQRNKGNFPGRFSGRQFSNSRSEMNVSTLELGDSALYLCASSYPGVGTEAFFGQGTRLTVV.

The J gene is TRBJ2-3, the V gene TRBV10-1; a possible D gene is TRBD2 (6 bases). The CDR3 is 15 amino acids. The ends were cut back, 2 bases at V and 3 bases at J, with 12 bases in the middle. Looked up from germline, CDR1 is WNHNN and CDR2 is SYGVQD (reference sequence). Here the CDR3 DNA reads TGCGCCAGCAGTGAGGGGGGGATAAAGACAGATACGCAGTATTTT. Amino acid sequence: CASSEGGIKTDTQYF.

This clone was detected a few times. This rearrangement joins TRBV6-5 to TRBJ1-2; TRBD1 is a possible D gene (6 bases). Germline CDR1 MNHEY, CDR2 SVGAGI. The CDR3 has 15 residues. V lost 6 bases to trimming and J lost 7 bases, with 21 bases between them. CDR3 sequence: CASSFKGGGQIGYTF. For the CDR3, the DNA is TGTGCCAGCAGCTTTAAAGGGGGGGGGCAGATTGGCTACACCTTC.

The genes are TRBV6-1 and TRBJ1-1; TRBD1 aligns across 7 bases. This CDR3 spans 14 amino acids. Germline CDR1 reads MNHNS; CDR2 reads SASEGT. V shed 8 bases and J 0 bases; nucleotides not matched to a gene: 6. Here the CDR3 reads CASDTGVLNTEAFF. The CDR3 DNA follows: TGTGCCAGCGACACAGGGGTCCTGAACACTGAAGCTTTCTTT.

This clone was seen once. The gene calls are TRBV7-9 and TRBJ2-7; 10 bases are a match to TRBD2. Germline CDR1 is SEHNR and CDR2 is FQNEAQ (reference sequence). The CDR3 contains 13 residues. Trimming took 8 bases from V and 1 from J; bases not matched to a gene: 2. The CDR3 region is CASRSGGSYEQYF. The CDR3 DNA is TGTGCCAGCCGTAGCGGGGGGTCCTACGAGCAGTACTTC.

For the CDR3, the DNA is TGCAGCGTTGGGACAGGAGTTAACTATGGCTACACCTTC. It specifies CSVGTGVNYGYTF. The rearrangement uses TRBV29-1 and TRBJ1-2; 7 bases line up with TRBD1. CDR1 is SQVTM and CDR2 is ANQGSEA in the germline V gene. The CDR3 sequence is 13 residues long. Trimming at V came to 4 bases and at J to 1 base, leaving 3 bases not matched to a gene. The entire variable domain, with the rest obtained from reference TRBV29-1 and TRBJ1-2, is as follows: SAVISQKPSRDICQRGTSLTIQCQVDSQVTMMFWYRQQPGQSLTLIATANQGSEATYESGFVIDKFPISRPNLTFSTLTVSNMSPEDSSIYLCSVGTGVNYGYTFGSGTRLTVV.

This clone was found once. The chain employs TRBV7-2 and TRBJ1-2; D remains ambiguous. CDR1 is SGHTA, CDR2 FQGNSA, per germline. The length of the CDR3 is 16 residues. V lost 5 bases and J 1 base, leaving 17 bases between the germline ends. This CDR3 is CASSPSLVAFNYGYTF. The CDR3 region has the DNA TGTGCCAGCAGCCCTAGTTTGGTAGCTTTTAACTATGGCTACACCTTC.